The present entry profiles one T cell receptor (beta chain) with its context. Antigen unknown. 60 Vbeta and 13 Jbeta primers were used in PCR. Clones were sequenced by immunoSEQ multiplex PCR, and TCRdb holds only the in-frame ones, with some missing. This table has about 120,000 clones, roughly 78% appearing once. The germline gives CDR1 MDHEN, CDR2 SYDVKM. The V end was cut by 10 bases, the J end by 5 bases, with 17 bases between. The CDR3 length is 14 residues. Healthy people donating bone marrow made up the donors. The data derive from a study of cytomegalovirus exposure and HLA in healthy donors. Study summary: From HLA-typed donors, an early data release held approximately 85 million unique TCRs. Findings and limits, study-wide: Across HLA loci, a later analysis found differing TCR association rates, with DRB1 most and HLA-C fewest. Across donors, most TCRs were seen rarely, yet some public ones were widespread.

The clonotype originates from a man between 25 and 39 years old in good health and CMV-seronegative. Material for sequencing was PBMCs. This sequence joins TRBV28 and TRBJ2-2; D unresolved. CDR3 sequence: CATYSLFQTGELFF. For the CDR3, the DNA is TGTGCCACTTACAGCCTCTTTCAAACCGGGGAGCTGTTTTTT.